The text below deals with one T cell receptor (beta chain). The germline V gene encodes CDR1 SNHLY and CDR2 FYNNEI. With 6 bases removed from V and 2 bases from J, the gap between germline ends came to 4 bases. CDR3 length equals 12 residues. The data belong to a study of technical replicates of blood from a handful of donors. The assay was immunoSEQ multiplex PCR, and TCRdb's table has in-frame clones only and misses some. The sample has 65,000 to 90,000 clones, 93% seen once. V is TRBV2 and J is TRBJ1-4, with unresolved D. The sample consisted of T cells isolated from PBMCs. The sequence came from a human donor in good health. The CDR3 loop is CASRGTNEKLFF. DNA of the CDR3: TGTGCCAGCAGGGGCACTAATGAAAAACTGTTTTTT.